The subject of this entry is one T cell receptor beta chain. What it binds is not known. The source of the sample is a study of T cell repertoires in ileal Crohn's disease. Findings of the study overall: All patients with clonality above 26.8% had endoscopic recurrence. Active smokers at surgery had more clonal expansions than non-smokers. Endoscopy was done a median roughly 6.9 months after surgery.

The V end lost 1 base, the J end lost 0 bases, and 10 bases lay between the germline ends. The CDR3 runs to 17 residues. Germline CDR1 reads LGHNA; CDR2 reads YSLEER. Time point given: neoterminal ileum biopsy at postoperative endoscopy, about 6 months after surgery. TCRB immunosequencing input was roughly 490 nanograms of biopsy DNA per sample. Measured with immunoSEQ multiplex PCR; TCRdb has only the in-frame clones, and not every one. The sample consists of more than 50,000 clones, approximately 88% of them appearing once. Sequenced input: ileal tissue. The source is an adult with Crohn's disease. The J gene is TRBJ2-6, the V gene TRBV4-3; the D is unclear. The CDR3 loop is CASSQGQSISGANVLTF. The CDR3 bases are TGCGCCAGCAGCCAAGGGCAGTCCATCTCTGGGGCCAACGTCCTGACTTTC.